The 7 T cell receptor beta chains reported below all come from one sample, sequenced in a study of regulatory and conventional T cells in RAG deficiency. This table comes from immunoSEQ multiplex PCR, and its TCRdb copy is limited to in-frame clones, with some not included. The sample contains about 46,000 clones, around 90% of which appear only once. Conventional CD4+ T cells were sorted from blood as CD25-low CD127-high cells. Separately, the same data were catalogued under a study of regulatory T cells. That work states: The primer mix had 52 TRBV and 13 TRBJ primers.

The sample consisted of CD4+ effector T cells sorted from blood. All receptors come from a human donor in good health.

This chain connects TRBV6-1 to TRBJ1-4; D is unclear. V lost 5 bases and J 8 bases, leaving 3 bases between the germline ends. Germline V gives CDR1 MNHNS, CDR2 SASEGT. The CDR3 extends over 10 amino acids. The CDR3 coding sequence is TGTGCCAGCAGTCGGGAAAAACTGTTTTTT. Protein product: CASSREKLFF.

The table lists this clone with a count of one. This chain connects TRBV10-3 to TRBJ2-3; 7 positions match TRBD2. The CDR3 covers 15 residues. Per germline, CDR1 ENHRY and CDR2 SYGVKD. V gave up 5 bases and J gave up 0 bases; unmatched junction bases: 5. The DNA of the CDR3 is TGTGCCATCAGTAGCGGGGCCTCGAGCACAGATACGCAGTATTTT. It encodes CAISSGASSTDTQYF.

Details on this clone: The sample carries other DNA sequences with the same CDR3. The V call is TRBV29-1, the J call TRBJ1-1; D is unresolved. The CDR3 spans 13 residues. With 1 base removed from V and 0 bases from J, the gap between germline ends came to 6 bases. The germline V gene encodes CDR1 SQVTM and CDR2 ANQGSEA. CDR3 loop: CSVEGRLNTEAFF. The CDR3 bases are TGCAGCGTTGAAGGCAGACTGAACACTGAAGCTTTCTTT.

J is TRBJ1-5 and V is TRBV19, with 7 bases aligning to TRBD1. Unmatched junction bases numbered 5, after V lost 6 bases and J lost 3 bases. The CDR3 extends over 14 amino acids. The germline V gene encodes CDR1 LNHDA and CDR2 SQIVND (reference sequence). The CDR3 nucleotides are TGTGCCAGTAGGGACGACAGGGTCAATCAGCCCCAGCATTTT. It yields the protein CASRDDRVNQPQHF.

CDR3 nucleotides: TGCGCCAGCAGCTCCGGGACTAGCGGGGGGATAGAGACCCAGTACTTC. This gives the protein CASSSGTSGGIETQYF. The genes are TRBV5-1 and TRBJ2-5; 15 bases match TRBD2. Germline V gene data show CDR1 as SGHRS and CDR2 as YFSETQ. The CDR3 is made up of 16 amino acids. Germline trimming cut 3 bases from V and 4 bases from J; bases unmatched to any gene: 4.

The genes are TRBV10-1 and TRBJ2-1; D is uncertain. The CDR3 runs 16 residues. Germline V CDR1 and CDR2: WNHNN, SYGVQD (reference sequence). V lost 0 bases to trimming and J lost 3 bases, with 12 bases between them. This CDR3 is CASSESVALSYNEQFF. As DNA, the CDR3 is TGCGCCAGCAGTGAGTCGGTGGCCCTTAGCTACAATGAGCAGTTCTTC.

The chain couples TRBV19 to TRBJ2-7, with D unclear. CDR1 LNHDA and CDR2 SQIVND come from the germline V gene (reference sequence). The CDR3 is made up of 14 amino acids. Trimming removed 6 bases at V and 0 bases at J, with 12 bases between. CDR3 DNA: TGTGCCAGTAGGGCTACCTACTCCTCCTACGAGCAGTACTTC. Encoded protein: CASRATYSSYEQYF.